Shown below are 27 T cell receptor beta chains from a single sample sequenced in a study of T cells in Graves' hyperthyroidism and ophthalmopathy. The CDR3 regions of TCR beta were amplified from RNA transcripts. A set of HTBI primers served as the primers for a first-round RT-PCR of the TCR CDR3. MiXCR was run by TCRdb on the multiplex PCR reads, yielding one entry per CDR3 protein. Of 800,000 or so distinct CDR3 sequences in the sample, around 39% were seen once. Sequences were obtained from blood. Receptors were obtained from a man between 18 and 29 years old with Graves' hyperthyroidism.

The V and J genes are TRBV5-4 and TRBJ1-2; a weak D match, TRBD1 (6 bases). CDR3 size: 16 residues. CDR1 SGHNT and CDR2 YYREEE come from the germline V gene (reference sequence). V gave up 0 bases and J gave up 4 bases, with 16 bases separating them. CDR3 coding DNA: TGTGCCAGCAGCTTGGATCTCGACAGGACCCTCTATGGCTACACCTTC. Protein product: CASSLDLDRTLYGYTF.

About this clonotype itself: No conserved phenylalanine or tryptophan is present at the end of the CDR3, so a read error is the likely explanation. The V gene is TRBV6-1, the J gene TRBJ1-2; D is unclear. Trimming removed 3 bases at V and 7 bases at J, with 12 bases between. The germline V gene encodes CDR1 MNHNS and CDR2 SASEGT. The CDR3 has 13 residues. The DNA for the CDR3 is TGTGCCAGCAGTGAGGAGCCCCTGCGTGGCTACACCATC. Amino acids: CASSEEPLRGYTI.

This clonotype was seen ten or more times. The chain couples TRBV7-3 to TRBJ1-1; 7 bases fit TRBD1. In germline, CDR1 is SGHTA, CDR2 FQGTGA. V was clipped by 5 bases and J by 4 bases; unmatched bases: 4. This CDR3 comprises 13 residues. Here the CDR3 reads CASSPQGSTEAFF. The CDR3 DNA reads TGTGCCAGCAGCCCACAGGGGTCCACTGAAGCTTTCTTT.

This clonotype was recorded at least ten times. This sequence joins TRBV7-9 and TRBJ2-5, with a weak D call TRBD1 (6 bases). Germline values: CDR1 SEHNR, CDR2 FQNEAQ (reference sequence). The CDR3 sequence is 13 residues long. The V gene lost 0 bases and the J gene lost 7 bases, with 9 bases spanning the gap. CDR3: CASSLAQGTTQYF. As DNA, the CDR3 is TGTGCCAGCAGCTTAGCGCAGGGGACGACCCAGTACTTC.

The V call is TRBV14, the J call TRBJ2-7, with D unresolved. Trimming took off 4 bases at V and 7 bases at J, with 14 bases between the two ends. The CDR3 length is 13 residues. Germline loops: CDR1 SGHDN, CDR2 FVKESK. The DNA of the CDR3 is TGTGCCAGCAGCCGTGGCACATTCGAAGAGCAGTACTTC. Its translation is CASSRGTFEEQYF.

In this sample, this clonotype turned up a few times. The chain joins TRBV20-1 to TRBJ1-1, with a possible D match to TRBD1 (6 bases). The CDR3 is 14 amino acids. Germline V gene sequence: CDR1 DFQATT, CDR2 SNEGSKA (reference sequence). With 3 bases removed from V and 3 bases from J, the gap between germline ends came to 14 bases. This CDR3 is CSARGGEGDTEAFF. CDR3 nucleotide sequence: TGCAGTGCTAGGGGGGGAGAGGGGGACACTGAAGCTTTCTTT.

The chain uses TRBV2 and TRBJ2-5; perhaps TRBD1 as D (6 bases). The CDR3 covers 13 residues. Trimming shortened V by 6 bases and J by 7 bases, and 15 bases separated the two germline ends. From germline, CDR1 is SNHLY and CDR2 FYNNEI. The CDR3: CASSPRQGRTQYF. CDR3 sequence (DNA): TGTGCCAGCAGCCCACGGCAGGGGAGGACCCAGTACTTC. The whole variable domain, filled in from reference TRBV2 and TRBJ2-5, reads EPEVTQTPSHQVTQMGQEVILRCVPISNHLYFYWYRQILGQKVEFLVSFYNNEISEKSEIFDDQFSVERPDGSNFTLKIRSTKLEDSAMYFCASSPRQGRTQYFGPGTRLLVL.

As to this clonotype: At one of its ends the junction is not consistent with the germline gene, which may arise from a read error. Here the CDR3 DNA reads TGTGCCATCAGTTCCACAGGGGGAGGCTACGAGCAGTACTTC. As protein: CAISSTGGGYEQYF. This sequence joins TRBV25-1 and TRBJ2-7, with 8 bases aligning to TRBD1. CDR1 MGHDK and CDR2 SYGVNS come from the germline V gene. The CDR3 contains 14 residues.

This clonotype was recorded at least ten times. This chain links TRBV20-1 with TRBJ1-1; 9 bases map to TRBD1. This CDR3 spans 13 amino acids. After removal of 3 bases from V and 6 bases from J, the junction contained 5 bases not matched to a gene. CDR1 DFQATT and CDR2 SNEGSKA come from the germline V gene (reference sequence). CDR3 in amino acids: CSARRGDRAEAFF. The CDR3 bases are TGCAGTGCTAGGAGGGGGGACAGGGCTGAAGCTTTCTTT.

The chain recombines TRBV6-5 with TRBJ1-1; D gene uncertain. Trimming shortened V by 7 bases and J by 11 bases, and 20 bases separated the two germline ends. Germline V lookup: CDR1 MNHEY, CDR2 SVGAGI. CDR3 length: 13 amino acids. The CDR3 here is CASNKASGRRAFF. In DNA form, the CDR3 reads TGTGCCAGCAATAAAGCGAGTGGCCGAAGGGCTTTCTTT.

This clonotype showed up many times. The chain couples TRBV4-1 to TRBJ1-3, with 7 bases identical to TRBD1. V was clipped by 1 base and J by 0 bases; unmatched bases: 3. From germline, CDR1 is MGHRA and CDR2 YSYEKL. CDR3 length: 16 residues. The CDR3 DNA is TGCGCCAGCAGCCAAGCGGGACAGATCTCTGGAAACACCATATATTTT. Translation gives CASSQAGQISGNTIYF.

At least ten counts were recorded for this clonotype. The chain carries TRBV2 and TRBJ1-5, with no clear D. The V and J ends lost 6 bases and 6 bases respectively, with 15 bases between them. Germline-derived CDR1 and CDR2 are SNHLY and FYNNEI. This CDR3 comprises 14 residues. The CDR3 loop is CASSDSRSGQPQHF. CDR3 DNA: TGTGCCAGCAGCGACTCGAGGTCGGGTCAGCCCCAGCATTTT. Complete variable domain (other parts from reference TRBV2 and TRBJ1-5): EPEVTQTPSHQVTQMGQEVILRCVPISNHLYFYWYRQILGQKVEFLVSFYNNEISEKSEIFDDQFSVERPDGSNFTLKIRSTKLEDSAMYFCASSDSRSGQPQHFGDGTRLSIL.

The chain employs TRBV12-3 or TRBV12-4 and TRBJ1-4; D gene ambiguous. V lost 5 bases, J lost 5 bases, and 9 bases lay in between. The CDR3 length is 13 residues. The CDR3 bases are TGTGCCAGCAGTCGAAGTCAGAATGAAAAACTGTTTTTT. Amino acids: CASSRSQNEKLFF.

This clonotype was detected only once. The CDR3 reads CSVGTGLDEQYF. Written as DNA, the CDR3 is TGCAGCGTCGGGACCGGCTTAGACGAGCAGTACTTC. The rearrangement uses TRBV29-1 and TRBJ2-7, with D perhaps TRBD1 or TRBD2 (5 bases each). Germline V gives CDR1 SQVTM, CDR2 ANQGSEA. The V gene lost 6 bases and the J gene lost 5 bases, with 14 bases spanning the gap. This CDR3 region has 12 residues.

As for this clonotype: Given a much more abundant clone one base away, this may be a read error. CDR3 amino acids: CASSEKGRKFF. In nucleotides, the CDR3 is TGTGCCAGCAGTGAGAAGGGCAGGAAGTTTTTT. This chain connects TRBV12-3 or TRBV12-4 to TRBJ1-4; D remains unclear. The CDR3 runs to 11 residues. Trimming shortened V by 5 bases and J by 16 bases, and 14 bases separated the two germline ends.

The chain is built from TRBV20-1 and TRBJ1-5; possibly TRBD1 for D (6 bases). Trimming cost V 6 bases and J 6 bases, with 18 bases left between them. CDR3 length: 14 amino acids. CDR1 and CDR2 from the germline V gene are DFQATT and SNEGSKA (reference sequence). Here the CDR3 DNA reads TGCAGTGCCGGCCGGGCAGGGGAGGGTCAGCCCCAGCATTTT. Its translation is CSAGRAGEGQPQHF.

The genes are TRBV4-1 and TRBJ1-5; no definite D call. CDR3 size: 14 residues. V dropped 3 bases and J dropped 6 bases, with 12 bases sitting between them. The V gene's germline CDR1 is MGHRA and CDR2 YSYEKL. The CDR3, as DNA: TGCGCCAGCAGCCAGACCGGGGTAGGTCAGCCCCAGCATTTT. Its translation: CASSQTGVGQPQHF.

This clonotype appeared a few times. This chain connects TRBV6-5 to TRBJ1-1; D remains unclear. V shed 0 bases and J shed 11 bases, with 7 bases lying between them. The CDR3 is 11 amino acids. Per germline, CDR1 MNHEY and CDR2 SVGAGI. CDR3 DNA sequence: TGTGCCAGCAGTTACTCGGGAGGCGCTTTCTTT. Protein: CASSYSGGAFF.

This clonotype was picked up a small number of times. The genes are TRBV7-8 and TRBJ2-2; tentative D call: TRBD1 (5 bases). Germline-derived CDR1 and CDR2 are SGHVS and FQNEAQ. V lost 5 bases, J lost 6 bases, and 19 bases lay in between. This CDR3 has 16 amino acids. CDR3 coding DNA: TGTGCCAGCAGCCCCATAAGGGGTGGGGTGGCCGGGGAGCTGTTTTTT. The encoded protein is CASSPIRGGVAGELFF.

The chain uses TRBV20-1 and TRBJ2-5, with D perhaps assigned TRBD1 or TRBD2 (5 bases each). V lost 6 bases, J lost 2 bases, and 16 bases lay in between. Germline CDR1 reads DFQATT; CDR2 reads SNEGSKA (reference sequence). This CDR3 has 14 residues. The CDR3 sequence: CSAPPPGLQETQYF. CDR3 DNA: TGCAGTGCCCCCCCGCCGGGGCTACAAGAGACCCAGTACTTC.

This clonotype has a count of ten or more. The chain has TRBV7-2 and TRBJ1-4; D may be TRBD1 (5 bases). Germline V gives CDR1 SGHTA, CDR2 FQGNSA. The CDR3 sequence is 14 residues long. Trimming removed 2 bases at V and 3 bases at J, with 7 bases between. The CDR3 region has the DNA TGTGCCAGCAGCTTAAGAGGGGCTAATGAAAAACTGTTTTTT. Residues: CASSLRGANEKLFF.

This sequence joins TRBV7-9 and TRBJ1-4; D is unclear. With 0 bases removed from V and 8 bases from J, the gap between germline ends came to 13 bases. Per germline, CDR1 SEHNR and CDR2 FQNEAQ (reference sequence). The CDR3 is 15 amino acids. CDR3 nucleotides: TGTGCCAGCAGCTTAGCGGATGCGGGAAGGGAAAAACTGTTTTTT. Translated, it gives CASSLADAGREKLFF.

The table lists this clonotype with a few counts. The chain recombines TRBV5-1 with TRBJ1-5, with D possibly being TRBD1 (5 bases). Germline V gene lookup returns CDR1 SGHRS and CDR2 YFSETQ. The CDR3 has 14 amino acids. With 0 bases removed from V and 9 bases from J, the gap between germline ends came to 13 bases. Written as DNA, the CDR3 is TGCGCCAGCAGCTTGGAGGGTGGGGGTTGGCCCCAGCATTTT. The encoded protein is CASSLEGGGWPQHF.

The chain carries TRBV7-3 and TRBJ1-2; 9 bases fit TRBD1. This CDR3 has 17 residues. The V segment lost 6 bases and the J segment 4 bases; nucleotides outside the gene matches: 15. Germline lookup yields CDR1 SGHTA and CDR2 FQGTGA. The CDR3 here is CASSYRGRGQPGYGYTF. DNA for the CDR3: TGTGCCAGCAGTTACAGGGGGCGCGGCCAACCGGGCTATGGCTACACCTTC.

With regard to this clonotype: A read error may explain this, as a much larger clone is one base away. The chain couples TRBV7-9 to TRBJ2-5; TRBD2 aligns across 12 bases. J lost 5 bases, V lost 5 bases, and 3 bases had no gene match. Germline V gene lookup returns CDR1 SEHNR and CDR2 FQNEAQ (reference sequence). The CDR3 is 14 residues long. CDR3 in DNA: TGTGCCAGCAGCCGGACTAGCGGGGACGAGACCCAGTACTTC. This codes for CASSRTSGDETQYF.

This clonotype was counted a few times. The chain uses TRBV7-2 and TRBJ2-7; either TRBD1 or TRBD2 may supply D (7 bases each). Trimming left V 7 bases short and J 2 bases short, with 12 bases between. The germline CDR1 and CDR2 sequences are SGHTA and FQGNSA. This CDR3 is 13 amino acids long. CDR3 DNA sequence: TGTGCCAGCACCCAGGGGGGGCCCTACGAGCAGTACTTC. This codes for CASTQGGPYEQYF. The variable domain in full, with the rest retrieved from reference TRBV7-2 and TRBJ2-7, is GAGVSQSPSNKVTEKGKDVELRCDPISGHTALYWYRQSLGQGLEFLIYFQGNSAPDKSGLPSDRFSAERTGGSVSTLTIQRTQQEDSAVYLCASTQGGPYEQYFGPGTRLTVT.

The chain uses TRBV2 and TRBJ1-2, with TRBD1 matching over 10 bases. Losses at the gene ends were 4 bases for V and 5 bases for J; bases not matched to a gene: 22. Per the germline V gene, CDR1 is SNHLY and CDR2 is FYNNEI. This CDR3 is 20 amino acids long. The CDR3: CASSVPGQVGTGEFKYGYTF. CDR3 nucleotides: TGTGCCAGCAGTGTCCCAGGTCAGGTAGGGACAGGGGAGTTCAAATATGGCTACACCTTC.